This is a list of T cell receptor beta chains from one sample in a study of cytomegalovirus exposure and HLA in healthy donors. Here immunoSEQ multiplex PCR was the method, and the copy in TCRdb shows in-frame clones only, minus some. The sample lists about 140,000 clones; around 80% were seen once. The sample taken for sequencing was PBMCs. These receptors all stem from a man aged 30 to 39 in good health and CMV-seronegative. The CDR3 runs from the conserved cysteine through the conserved F or W. The order of the fields is V gene, clone size, J gene, D gene, CDR3 DNA, CDR3 protein. D genes are given only for firm matches. Only part of the rows carry a size: once, few, many, or a class if the clone is expanded.

>TRBV28|few|TRBJ1-2|TRBD1
TGTGCCAGCAGTTTAGCGGGACAGGGTGAAACATCCATGTCTGGCTATGGCTACACCTTC
CASSLAGQGETSMSGYGYTF
>TRBV5-1|NA|TRBJ2-7|TRBD1
TGCGCCAGCAGCTTACAGGGGGCCGGCTACGAGCAGTACTTC
CASSLQGAGYEQYF
>TRBV4-1|NA|TRBJ2-7|NA
TGCGCCAGCAGCCAAGAGGGGGGGGGCCTCTACGAGCAGTACTTC
CASSQEGGGLYEQYF
>TRBV4-1|NA|TRBJ1-1|NA
TGCGCCAGCAGCCAAGTATTGCAGTTCGAAGCTTTCTTT
CASSQVLQFEAFF
>TRBV9|NA|TRBJ1-1|NA
TGTGCCAGCAGCGTAGGAGGTGGTGGCATTCTTGAAGCTTTCTTT
CASSVGGGGILEAFF
>TRBV11-2|NA|TRBJ1-2|NA
TGTGCCAGCAGCTTTAAGGCTATCGACAACCCTTCTAACTATGGCTACACCTTC
CASSFKAIDNPSNYGYTF
>TRBV5-6|few|TRBJ1-6|NA
TGTGCCAGCAGCCCTACGGTGTACTCACCCCTCCACTTT
CASSPTVYSPLHF
>TRBV7-3|NA|TRBJ2-7|TRBD1
TGTGCCAGCAGCTTTGGACAGGGGGCTGTCTACGAGCAGTACTTC
CASSFGQGAVYEQYF
>TRBV27|NA|TRBJ1-2|TRBD1
TGTGCCAGCAGTTTTGTCGGACAGGATCCCTTTGGCTACACCTTC
CASSFVGQDPFGYTF
>TRBV5-1|NA|TRBJ2-3|NA
TGCGCCAGCAGCTCTCCACACGCGGCAGATACGCAGTATTTT
CASSSPHAADTQYF
>TRBV6-5|NA|TRBJ1-2|NA
TGTGCCAGCAGTTCTATGTCCGCCTACACCTTC
CASSSMSAYTF
>TRBV2|NA|TRBJ2-5|TRBD1
TGTGCCAGCAGTGATGGGACAGGGGTAGAGACCCAGTACTTC
CASSDGTGVETQYF
>TRBV6-5|once|TRBJ2-3|NA
TGTGCCAGCAGTTACACGGGGAAAAGAACAGATACGCAGTATTTT
CASSYTGKRTDTQYF
>TRBV28|NA|TRBJ1-1|NA
TGTGCCACCCTATTAAACACTGAAGCTTTCTTT
CATLLNTEAFF
>TRBV27|NA|TRBJ2-2|NA
TGTGCCAGCAGCCCCCGAGCCTACACCGGGGAGCTGTTTTTT
CASSPRAYTGELFF
>TRBV9|NA|TRBJ1-1|NA
TGTGCCAGCAGCGTGCGGGGGGTAAACACTGAAGCTTTCTTT
CASSVRGVNTEAFF
>TRBV7-2|NA|TRBJ2-3|NA
TGTGCCAGCAGCTTAGGCAGGGTACGGGCAGATACGCAGTATTTT
CASSLGRVRADTQYF